The clone carrying this TCR beta chain was observed many times. Deletions cut 3 bases from V and 6 bases from J, with 14 bases between. The V gene's germline CDR1 is LGHNA and CDR2 YNFKEQ. CDR3 length equals 14 residues. The data derive from a study of T cells in Graves' hyperthyroidism and ophthalmopathy. TCR beta CDR3 regions were amplified from RNA. First-round RT-PCR of the TCR CDR3 relied on the HTBI primer set. TCRdb ran MiXCR on the multiplex PCR reads and lists one entry per CDR3 protein. The table records approximately 370,000 distinct CDR3 sequences, about 17% of them present only once. The chain is built from TRBV4-2 and TRBJ1-1; D not certain. The sample was blood. The receptor was isolated from a woman younger than 45 with Graves' hyperthyroidism that later progressed to Graves' ophthalmopathy. CDR3 sequence reads: CASSHLDGGSEAFF. As DNA, the CDR3 is TGTGCCAGCAGCCACCTGGACGGAGGCTCTGAAGCTTTCTTT.